A selection of T cell receptor beta chains follows, all from one sample in a study of T cells in Graves' hyperthyroidism and ophthalmopathy. One entry per CDR3 protein, called by TCRdb with MiXCR from the multiplex PCR reads. The table lists approximately 370,000 distinct CDR3 sequences, approximately 17% of them singletons, with around a third in the top ten. Source material: blood. These receptors were taken from a woman between 25 and 40 years old with Graves' hyperthyroidism that later progressed to Graves' ophthalmopathy. Each CDR3 is given with its conserved first and last residue. Fields, in order: clone size, D gene, V gene, J gene, CDR3 protein, CDR3 DNA. The D gene is left open where the match is weak. Rows give clone size only sometimes, using once, few, many, or a class for an expanded clone.

abundance: few; d_gene: NA; v_gene: TRBV5-4; j_gene: TRBJ1-3; CDR3aa: CASSGGSSGNTIYF; CDR3nt: TGTGCCAGCAGCGGAGGGAGCTCTGGAAACACCATATATTTT
abundance: many; d_gene: TRBD2; v_gene: TRBV12-5; j_gene: TRBJ2-3; CDR3aa: CASGLFGGGSTDTQYF; CDR3nt: TGTGCTAGTGGTTTGTTTGGGGGGGGGAGCACAGATACGCAGTATTTT
abundance: NA; d_gene: NA; v_gene: TRBV19; j_gene: TRBJ2-2; CDR3aa: CASSIVGSRTGELFF; CDR3nt: TGTGCCAGTAGTATAGTTGGTAGTCGCACCGGGGAGCTGTTTTTT
abundance: few; d_gene: NA; v_gene: TRBV3-1; j_gene: TRBJ2-5; CDR3aa: CASSGGTDQETQYF; CDR3nt: TGTGCCAGCAGCGGGGGGACAGACCAAGAGACCCAGTACTTC
abundance: few; d_gene: NA; v_gene: TRBV10-3; j_gene: TRBJ2-7; CDR3aa: CAISPGHNYEQYF; CDR3nt: TGTGCCATCAGCCCGGGACACAATTACGAGCAGTACTTC
abundance: many; d_gene: TRBD2; v_gene: TRBV28; j_gene: TRBJ2-2; CDR3aa: CASSLSGGASGELFF; CDR3nt: TGTGCCAGCAGTTTATCCGGGGGGGCGAGCGGGGAGCTGTTTTTT
abundance: many; d_gene: NA; v_gene: TRBV6-1; j_gene: TRBJ1-1; CDR3aa: CASSDREGYGAFF; CDR3nt: TGTGCCAGCAGTGACAGGGAAGGGTACGGAGCTTTCTTT
abundance: many; d_gene: NA; v_gene: TRBV7-9; j_gene: TRBJ2-1; CDR3aa: CASRDTGRSNEQFF; CDR3nt: TGTGCCAGCCGAGACACAGGGAGGTCCAATGAGCAGTTCTTC
abundance: NA; d_gene: NA; v_gene: TRBV12-3/TRBV12-4; j_gene: TRBJ2-1; CDR3aa: CASSLARRDTRSYNEQFF; CDR3nt: TGTGCCAGCAGTTTAGCGCGCAGGGACACCCGGTCCTACAATGAGCAGTTCTTC
abundance: few; d_gene: TRBD1; v_gene: TRBV7-9; j_gene: TRBJ1-4; CDR3aa: CASSSFYRQGENEKLFF; CDR3nt: TGTGCCAGCAGCTCATTCTACCGACAGGGGGAGAATGAAAAACTGTTTTTT
abundance: many; d_gene: NA; v_gene: TRBV6-1; j_gene: TRBJ2-7; CDR3aa: CATERSLGFEQYF; CDR3nt: TGTGCCACCGAACGGTCCCTGGGCTTCGAGCAGTACTTC
abundance: many; d_gene: TRBD2; v_gene: TRBV6-1; j_gene: TRBJ2-7; CDR3aa: CASSVSSSGVLSYEQYF; CDR3nt: TGTGCCAGCAGTGTTTCCTCTAGCGGGGTCCTCTCCTACGAGCAGTACTTC
abundance: many; d_gene: NA; v_gene: TRBV7-9; j_gene: TRBJ2-5; CDR3aa: CASNKAGAQETQYF; CDR3nt: TGTGCCAGCAACAAGGCAGGGGCGCAAGAGACCCAGTACTTC
abundance: many; d_gene: NA; v_gene: TRBV12-3/TRBV12-4; j_gene: TRBJ2-2; CDR3aa: CASSLDFGGRSGELFF; CDR3nt: TGTGCCAGCAGTTTAGATTTCGGGGGAAGGTCCGGGGAGCTGTTTTTT
abundance: once; d_gene: TRBD1; v_gene: TRBV9; j_gene: TRBJ1-2; CDR3aa: CASSGGGTVHSSYGYTF; CDR3nt: TGTGCCAGCAGCGGTGGGGGGACAGTTCATTCCAGCTATGGCTACACCTTC
abundance: many; d_gene: NA; v_gene: TRBV3-1; j_gene: TRBJ1-4; CDR3aa: CASSQGDEKLFF; CDR3nt: TGTGCCAGCAGCCAAGGGGATGAAAAACTGTTTTTT
abundance: many; d_gene: TRBD1; v_gene: TRBV7-9; j_gene: TRBJ1-4; CDR3aa: CASSFLQGAFGPTEKLFF; CDR3nt: TGTGCCAGCAGCTTCCTACAGGGGGCATTCGGACCGACCGAAAAACTGTTTTTT
abundance: many; d_gene: TRBD2; v_gene: TRBV4-1; j_gene: TRBJ2-7; CDR3aa: CASSQDAHSGGLQGEQYF; CDR3nt: TGCGCCAGCAGCCAAGATGCCCATAGCGGGGGCCTACAGGGAGAGCAGTACTTC
abundance: many; d_gene: NA; v_gene: TRBV5-1; j_gene: TRBJ1-1; CDR3aa: CASSLESFGGTEAFF; CDR3nt: TGCGCCAGCAGCTTGGAATCTTTTGGCGGCACTGAAGCTTTCTTT
abundance: many; d_gene: TRBD2; v_gene: TRBV4-1; j_gene: TRBJ2-5; CDR3aa: CASSQGTSVEETQYF; CDR3nt: TGCGCCAGCAGCCAAGGAACTAGCGTGGAAGAGACCCAGTACTTC
abundance: NA; d_gene: NA; v_gene: TRBV6-2/TRBV6-3; j_gene: TRBJ2-3; CDR3aa: CASSQYRLTDTQYF; CDR3nt: TGTGCCAGCAGTCAGTACCGACTTACAGATACGCAGTATTTT
abundance: many; d_gene: NA; v_gene: TRBV9; j_gene: TRBJ2-1; CDR3aa: CASSVAGLRTEQFF; CDR3nt: TGTGCCAGCAGCGTAGCAGGACTGCGTACTGAGCAGTTCTTC
abundance: many; d_gene: NA; v_gene: TRBV6-1; j_gene: TRBJ1-5; CDR3aa: CASARQSDYQPQHF; CDR3nt: TGTGCCAGCGCCCGGCAGAGCGACTATCAGCCCCAGCATTTT
abundance: few; d_gene: TRBD1; v_gene: TRBV19; j_gene: TRBJ2-5; CDR3aa: CASSIPGQGQETQYF; CDR3nt: TGTGCCAGTAGTATCCCGGGACAGGGCCAAGAGACCCAGTACTTC
abundance: many; d_gene: TRBD1; v_gene: TRBV25-1; j_gene: TRBJ2-3; CDR3aa: CASSDRDSSTDTQYF; CDR3nt: TGTGCCAGCAGTGACCGGGACAGCAGCACAGATACGCAGTATTTT
abundance: few; d_gene: NA; v_gene: TRBV5-1; j_gene: TRBJ1-5; CDR3aa: CASSYDPGFNQPQHF; CDR3nt: TGCGCCAGCAGCTACGATCCGGGCTTCAATCAGCCCCAGCATTTT